This T cell receptor (beta chain) derives from a study of shared clonotypes between healthy human individuals. On the study more broadly: Two women and a few men aged 18 to 49 served as donors. The study, taken as a whole, reports: Estimated clonotype richness was generally higher in naive than memory subsets.

The J segment lost 1 base and the V segment lost 0 bases, leaving 4 bases of the junction unmatched. There are 16 residues in the CDR3. CDR1 SGHRS and CDR2 YFSETQ come from the germline V gene. A CD45RA-negative memory subset and a CD45RA+ naive subset were separated from the CD4+ cells. Each cell subset's genomic DNA was divided evenly among several immunoSEQ plates. TCRdb's table, derived via immunoSEQ multiplex PCR, lists solely in-frame clones and lacks some. The profile shows roughly 2.5 million clones, around 90% of them singletons. Worth noting for this clone: Its specificity is not known.

The chain joins TRBV5-1 to TRBJ2-1, with 7 bases aligning to TRBD2. The receptor comes from a man between 18 and 29 years old in good health. The sequencing input was naive CD4+ T cells sorted from blood. Subset specified: CD45RA+ positively selected. The CDR3 loop is CASSLAGAGSYNEQFF. In DNA form, the CDR3 reads TGCGCCAGCAGCTTGGCGGGAGCGGGATCCTACAATGAGCAGTTCTTC.